The clone carrying this T cell receptor beta chain turned up a few times. Its antigen is unknown. Per germline, CDR1 MDHEN and CDR2 SYDVKM. The CDR3 runs to 14 residues. V lost 6 bases, J lost 0 bases, and 9 bases lay in between. This entry belongs to a study of T-cell reconstitution after alpha-beta-depleted transplantation in children. Overall study results and limits: T-cell counts and diversity at one year following transplant were attributed mainly to newly produced T cells.

Unique molecular identifiers tagged the TCRbeta library. MiXCR, applied by TCRdb to the PCR reads, yields one record per CDR3 protein. Among about 350,000 distinct CDR3 sequences, about 16% were seen once, and the ten largest hold roughly two fifths. The chain joins TRBV28 to TRBJ1-5, with D tentatively TRBD1 (5 bases). This TCR derives from a male patient between 2 and 10 years old who had a stem cell transplant for acute lymphoblastic leukemia, so the T cells may come from the graft donor. This material consisted of PBMCs, mostly from graft donor cells, taken 360 days after TCRalphabeta/CD19-depleted stem cell transplant. In DNA form, the CDR3 reads TGTGCCAGCAGCAGGGACGATAGCAATCAGCCCCAGCATTTT. It is translated as CASSRDDSNQPQHF.